This is a list of T cell receptor beta chains from one sample in a study of regulatory T cells in long-lasting Graves disease. TCRdb re-analysed the multiplex PCR reads in MiXCR, keeping a single row per CDR3 protein. The sample lists 540,000 or so distinct CDR3 sequences; roughly 14% were seen once. These same records also appear under a second study, on T cells in Graves' hyperthyroidism and ophthalmopathy.

The input for sequencing was peripheral blood mononuclear cells (PBMCs), taken at new diagnosis, from a patient treated with antithyroid drugs. These receptors were collected from a man aged 30-40 years with Graves disease. Each CDR3 is given with its conserved first and last residue. D genes are given only for firm matches. The size of a clone is reported for some rows only, either as once, few or many, or as a class for expanded clones.

clone_size	j_call	d_call	v_call	cdr3_nt	cdr3_aa
many	TRBJ2-5	NA	TRBV10-3	TGTGCCATCACCGACGGGCAAGAGACCCAGTACTTC	CAITDGQETQYF
many	TRBJ1-2	TRBD1	TRBV12-3/TRBV12-4	TGTGCCAGCAGTTTGACTCTGCGGGGGACAGCTAACTATGGCTACACCTTC	CASSLTLRGTANYGYTF
NA	TRBJ2-3	NA	TRBV6-2/TRBV6-3	TGTGCCAGCAGTAGACGGGGCACGCAGTATTTT	CASSRRGTQYF
few	TRBJ2-2	NA	TRBV6-4	TGTGCCAGCGAGGGGAACACCGGGGAGCTGTTTTTT	CASEGNTGELFF
few	TRBJ1-2	NA	TRBV6-2/TRBV6-3	TGTGCCAGCCAATTTTACTATGGCTACACCTTC	CASQFYYGYTF
many	TRBJ2-1	TRBD2	TRBV7-8	TGTGCCAGCAGCTTAGGGTGGACTAGCGGGAGGTCGGAATACAATGAGCAGTTCTTC	CASSLGWTSGRSEYNEQFF
many	TRBJ2-1	NA	TRBV2	TGTGCCAGCGGGTCCTCGGACCGATTATACAATGAGCAGTTCTTC	CASGSSDRLYNEQFF
many	TRBJ1-1	NA	TRBV3-1	TGTGCCAGCAGCCAAGGACATAAGAACACTGAAGCTTTCTTT	CASSQGHKNTEAFF
once	TRBJ1-1	TRBD1	TRBV5-5	TGTGCCAGCAGCTTCCAACCTCCCGGACAGGCTAACACTGAAGCTTTCTTT	CASSFQPPGQANTEAFF
many	TRBJ2-7	TRBD1	TRBV20-1	TGCAGTGCTTGCACAGGGGCATCCTACGAGCAGTACTTC	CSACTGASYEQYF
many	TRBJ2-5	NA	TRBV29-1	TGCAGCGTTGAACAGACCCGGACGCCCCAGTACTTC	CSVEQTRTPQYF
many	TRBJ2-7	NA	TRBV7-9	TGTGCCAGCAGCCATGTAGGAGGGGACTACGAGCAGTACTTC	CASSHVGGDYEQYF
many	TRBJ2-7	TRBD2	TRBV10-2	TGCGCCAGCAGTGACCAAGGCGCGGGAGGCCCTGCTTACAACTTC	CASSDQGAGGPAYNF
NA	TRBJ2-1	TRBD2	TRBV9	TGTGCCAGCAGCCCCGGGACTAGCGGGAGACGAGAGCAGTTCTTC	CASSPGTSGRREQFF
NA	TRBJ1-2	NA	TRBV27	TGTGCCAGCAGTTATACGGGGCGCGGGTATGGCTACACCTTC	CASSYTGRGYGYTF
NA	TRBJ1-6	TRBD1	TRBV5-1	TGCGCTACCGGACAGGGGGCGAGGAATTCACCCCTCCACTTT	CATGQGARNSPLHF
many	TRBJ1-1	NA	TRBV19	TGTGCCAGTAGTACCCCCAGGGTTGGAAACACTGAAGCTTTCTTT	CASSTPRVGNTEAFF
many	TRBJ1-2	TRBD1	TRBV20-1	TGCAGTGCTAGGGGCGGACAGGGCAACTATGGCTACACCTTC	CSARGGQGNYGYTF
few	TRBJ1-3	NA	TRBV6-1	TGTGCCAGCAGTCTCAGACCCACAGGCCCAAACACCATATATTTT	CASSLRPTGPNTIYF
NA	TRBJ2-3	NA	TRBV4-3	TGCGCCAGCAGCCAAGTGTCAGGGTTCGCAGATACGCAGTATTTT	CASSQVSGFADTQYF
NA	TRBJ2-2	TRBD2	TRBV20-1	TGCAGTGCTCGCGGACTAGCGGGGTTCACCGGGGAGCTGTTTTTT	CSARGLAGFTGELFF
few	TRBJ2-3	NA	TRBV19	TGTGCCAGTAGTATCACTGGCGGAGGAGATACGCAGTATTTT	CASSITGGGDTQYF